The text below deals with one T cell receptor (beta chain). This entry belongs to a study of control samples from healthy donors and cancer patients. The CDR3 sequence is 14 residues long. Trimming took off 6 bases at V and 4 bases at J, with 12 bases between the two ends. In germline, CDR1 is MNHEY, CDR2 SMNVEV (reference sequence). The protocol was immunoSEQ multiplex PCR, while the TCRdb copy is restricted to in-frame clones and leaves out a portion. Altogether about 89,000 clones are present, about 89% being singletons, with the ten largest covering around 21%. The clonotype comes from a man between 25 and 39 years old in good health. Sequencing was done on a sample of blood. The chain couples TRBV27 to TRBJ2-2; D not certain. Here the CDR3 DNA reads TGTGCCAGCAGAGCAAGGCCGGGCACCGGGGAGCTGTTTTTT. This encodes CASRARPGTGELFF.